This record covers a single TCR beta chain. The antigen remains undetermined. The sample is drawn from a study of a mutant IDH1 vaccine in newly diagnosed glioma. Germline V CDR1 and CDR2: LNHDA, SQIVND (reference sequence). The J segment lost 2 bases and the V segment lost 9 bases, leaving 13 bases of the junction unmatched. This CDR3 has 16 residues. Stated time point: week 5, during vaccination. Every single dose of the vaccine, 300 ug of mutant IDH1 20-mer peptide, came with topical imiquimod. Sequenced by immunoSEQ multiplex PCR; TCRdb stores in-frame clones only, minus some. The table records approximately 60,000 clones, around 82% of them present only once. Study outcomes and limitations: Of the patients, 85% to 95% had vaccine-induced immune responses. There seemed to be no relation between pseudoprogression and changes in top peripheral T cell clonotypes.

The chain joins TRBV19 to TRBJ1-2, with TRBD1 identical over 9 bases. The material sequenced was PBMCs, taken from a glioma patient whose treatment included an IDH1 peptide vaccine. The TCR comes from a woman aged 18-30 years with glioma. Some clones in this sample may be carry-over from other donors' samples. The CDR3 protein is CASTPVDRGANYGYTF. DNA for the CDR3: TGTGCCAGCACACCCGTCGACAGGGGGGCGAACTATGGCTACACCTTC.